The 6 T cell receptor beta chains presented below share a single source sample, sequenced in a study of blood T cell repertoires in COVID-19 (TCRdb year 2020). Library creation used the immunoSEQ multiplex PCR assay. The source is immuneACCESS, and TCRdb retained only in-frame sequences with V and J called. Part of the clones is not carried over; for the studies checked, unresolved V genes explain less than half of this, and the remainder is unexplained. The sample table holds roughly 410,000 clones, of which 87% were seen once. The top ten constitute roughly 2% of the sample. The sequenced material came from peripheral blood. These receptors were obtained from a woman in her fifties or sixties with COVID-19, enrolled during active disease.

This sequence joins TRBV19 and TRBJ2-5, with D possibly TRBD1 on 5 matching bases. Trimming stripped 5 bases from V and 4 bases from J, with 14 bases between. The CDR3 contains 14 residues. Germline CDR1 and CDR2: LNHDA and SQIVND (reference sequence). This CDR3 reads CASSLQTGAETQYF. CDR3 sequence (DNA): TGTGCCAGTAGTCTACAGACTGGGGCAGAGACCCAGTACTTC. The full variable domain, its missing parts supplied by reference TRBV19 and TRBJ2-5, is DGGITQSPKYLFRKEGQNVTLSCEQNLNHDAMYWYRQDPGQGLRLIYYSQIVNDFQKGDIAEGYSVSREKKESFPLTVTSAQKNPTAFYLCASSLQTGAETQYFGPGTRLLVL.

This clone appeared a single time. The chain combines TRBV2 with TRBJ1-1; D unresolved. The V and J ends lost 6 bases and 5 bases respectively, with 10 bases between them. In germline, CDR1 is SNHLY, CDR2 FYNNEI. The CDR3 covers 12 residues. This CDR3 reads CASRMGGTEAFF. Written as DNA, the CDR3 is TGTGCCAGCAGAATGGGAGGGACTGAAGCTTTCTTT.

The rearrangement uses TRBV2 and TRBJ1-1; the match to TRBD1 covers 7 bases. In germline, CDR1 is SNHLY, CDR2 FYNNEI. This CDR3 spans 13 amino acids. The V and J ends lost 7 bases and 5 bases, in that order; junction bases with no gene match: 7. CDR3 loop: CASTRQGVTEAFF. CDR3 DNA sequence: TGTGCCAGCACCCGGCAGGGGGTTACTGAAGCTTTCTTT.

CDR3 DNA sequence: TGTGCCAGCAGCTTAGGATTGGGGGATGGAGGGGCAAGTACCGGGGAGCTGTTTTTT. It specifies CASSLGLGDGGASTGELFF. The chain is built from TRBV7-2 and TRBJ2-2, with a weak D call TRBD2 (6 bases). Germline CDR1 reads SGHTA; CDR2 reads FQGNSA. Deletions cut 1 base from V and 5 bases from J, with 23 bases between. The CDR3 is made up of 19 amino acids.

The chain is built from TRBV11-2 and TRBJ2-1; 11 bases match TRBD2. V lost 1 base and J lost 0; bases outside the gene matches: 5. The germline V gene has CDR1 SGHAT and CDR2 FQNNGV. CDR3 length: 18 residues. The CDR3 coding sequence is TGTGCCAGCAGCTTAGTGATTAGCGGGGGGGCCTCCTACAATGAGCAGTTCTTC. Its protein is CASSLVISGGASYNEQFF.

The chain uses TRBV4-1 and TRBJ2-5; 7 nucleotides line up with TRBD2. This CDR3 region has 16 residues. The J segment lost 6 bases and the V segment lost 0 bases, leaving 10 bases of the junction unmatched. The germline V gene encodes CDR1 MGHRA and CDR2 YSYEKL. CDR3 DNA sequence: TGCGCCAGCAGCCAAGATATTAGGACTAGGGGACAGACCCAGTACTTC. This encodes CASSQDIRTRGQTQYF.